The 25 T cell receptor beta chains reported below all come from one sample, sequenced in a study of Ad26.COV2.S vaccination and SARS-CoV-2 variants. The protocol was immunoSEQ multiplex PCR, while the TCRdb copy is restricted to in-frame clones and leaves out a portion. The sample lists about 400,000 clones; approximately 86% were seen once. Sample treatment: roughly 20 received Ad26.COV2.S at low or high dose, single or two shots; 5 received placebo; per-sample allocation not given. Repertoires come from day 63 after the first vaccine or placebo injection. Sequencing used peripheral blood, obtained in a trial of Ad26.COV2.S vaccine versus placebo. The origin of the receptors is a person between 18 and 60 years old who received the Ad26.COV2.S COVID-19 vaccine or a placebo.

The chain links TRBV5-1 to TRBJ1-1; D is possibly TRBD1 (5 bases). Germline loops: CDR1 SGHRS, CDR2 YFSETQ. The length of the CDR3 is 16 residues. V shed 4 bases and J shed 2 bases, with 18 bases lying between them. CDR3 amino acids: CASSPGGSGINTEAFF. CDR3 nucleotides: TGCGCCAGCAGCCCGGGGGGTTCGGGGATAAACACTGAAGCTTTCTTT.

The V call is TRBV7-9, the J call TRBJ2-7; D not certain. CDR1 and CDR2 (germline): SEHNR, FQNEAQ (reference sequence). Trimming cost V 0 bases and J 3 bases, with 15 bases left between them. CDR3 size: 16 residues. The CDR3 here is CASSLAPAPTRYEQYF. The CDR3 region has the DNA TGTGCCAGCAGCTTAGCCCCCGCCCCAACCCGCTACGAGCAGTACTTC.

This clone appeared many times. V is TRBV2 and J is TRBJ1-6, with a weak D call TRBD1 (6 bases). This CDR3 has 17 residues. Trimming left V 6 bases short and J 6 bases short, with 21 bases between. Per germline, CDR1 SNHLY and CDR2 FYNNEI. The CDR3 DNA reads as TGTGCCAGCAGGGGAGGGACATCCCGGGCTAGTAATTCACCCCTCCACTTT. Its protein is CASRGGTSRASNSPLHF.

This clone was detected a few times. The gene calls are TRBV27 and TRBJ2-1; 11 bases align to TRBD2. This CDR3 is 17 amino acids long. The V gene's germline CDR1 is MNHEY and CDR2 SMNVEV (reference sequence). Trimming removed 2 bases from V and 7 bases from J; junction bases left unmatched: 10. Here the CDR3 DNA reads TGTGCCAGCAGTTTAGGCGCGCTAGCGGGGGGCGGAAATGAGCAGTTCTTC. It is translated as CASSLGALAGGGNEQFF.

The chain links TRBV11-2 to TRBJ2-6, with TRBD1 matching 7 bases. V was pared by 3 bases and J by 0 bases, with 5 bases of the junction left unmatched. The length of the CDR3 is 17 residues. Germline V CDR1 and CDR2: SGHAT, FQNNGV. The CDR3 loop reads CASSFRQGLSGANVLTF. The CDR3 DNA reads TGTGCCAGCAGCTTTAGACAGGGCCTCTCTGGGGCCAACGTCCTGACTTTC.

The chain links TRBV5-4 to TRBJ2-5; D gene unclear. This CDR3 comprises 14 residues. The V and J ends lost 0 bases and 1 base respectively, with 7 bases between them. The germline gives CDR1 SGHNT, CDR2 YYREEE (reference sequence). The CDR3 is CASSLGLTQETQYF. DNA for the CDR3: TGTGCCAGCAGCTTGGGACTTACCCAAGAGACCCAGTACTTC.

The chain recombines TRBV3-1 (or the pseudogene TRBV3-2) with TRBJ1-1; the D is unclear. This CDR3 contains 14 residues. Germline CDR1 is LGHDT and CDR2 is YNNKEL (reference sequence). V was trimmed by 4 bases and J by 0 bases, leaving 9 bases between them. Here the CDR3 DNA reads TGTGCCAGCAGCCTACAGATCATGAACACTGAAGCTTTCTTT. It encodes CASSLQIMNTEAFF.

The genes are TRBV11-2 and TRBJ1-5; D is uncertain. With 6 bases removed from V and 4 bases from J, the gap between germline ends came to 10 bases. The length of the CDR3 is 13 residues. Germline lookup yields CDR1 SGHAT and CDR2 FQNNGV. The chain's CDR3 is CASRSEGNQPQHF. CDR3 sequence (DNA): TGTGCCAGCAGATCTGAAGGGAATCAGCCCCAGCATTTT.

This chain connects TRBV6-5 to TRBJ2-3; no reliable D call. V lost 6 bases to trimming and J lost 3 bases, with 16 bases between them. This CDR3 comprises 15 residues. Germline CDR1 MNHEY, CDR2 SVGAGI. CDR3 in amino acids: CASSSTFERTDTQYF. DNA of the CDR3: TGTGCCAGCAGCTCCACTTTCGAGAGGACAGATACGCAGTATTTT.

This chain joins TRBV9 and TRBJ2-3; D gene uncertain. Germline V gene data show CDR1 as SGDLS and CDR2 as YYNGEE. Trimming shortened V by 3 bases and J by 2 bases, and 16 bases separated the two germline ends. This CDR3 contains 16 residues. The CDR3 spells CASSASNPRVTDTQYF. The DNA for the CDR3 is TGTGCCAGCAGCGCCAGTAATCCCCGTGTCACAGATACGCAGTATTTT.

The chain couples TRBV7-2 to TRBJ2-7, with D perhaps given as TRBD1 or TRBD2 (6 bases each). Germline CDR1 reads SGHTA; CDR2 reads FQGNSA. Between the trimmed V and J ends, which lost 3 bases and 6 bases, there was a span of 18 bases. The CDR3 consists of 15 residues. CDR3 sequence reads: CASSFSSARGGEQYF. CDR3 in DNA: TGTGCCAGCAGCTTCTCTAGCGCCCGAGGGGGCGAGCAGTACTTC.

The chain uses TRBV10-3 and TRBJ2-1; D remains ambiguous. CDR3 length: 15 residues. Trimming pared 4 bases from V and 0 bases from J, leaving 10 bases between. Germline V gene data show CDR1 as ENHRY and CDR2 as SYGVKD. The CDR3 nucleotides are TGTGCCATCAGTGTTGGTCAGGTCTCCTACAATGAGCAGTTCTTC. Its translation: CAISVGQVSYNEQFF.

This chain links TRBV19 with TRBJ1-6; D might be TRBD1 (5 bases). The germline CDR1 and CDR2 sequences are LNHDA and SQIVND (reference sequence). This CDR3 contains 14 residues. Deletions cut 5 bases from V and 9 bases from J, with 14 bases between. The CDR3 DNA follows: TGTGCCAGTAGTCGCGGGGAGGGGAGTTCACCCCTCCACTTT. This translates into CASSRGEGSSPLHF.

DNA of the CDR3: TGTGCCAGCAGGGGGGGCAGGGGTATCGGAGCAACTAATGAAAAACTGTTTTTT. Translated: CASRGGRGIGATNEKLFF. The chain carries TRBV2 and TRBJ1-4, with D tentatively TRBD1 (6 bases). The CDR3 runs to 18 residues. Trimming stripped 6 bases from V and 0 bases from J, with 20 bases between. The germline CDR1 and CDR2 sequences are SNHLY and FYNNEI.

The gene calls are TRBV10-2 and TRBJ1-1, with D uncertain. The CDR3 is made up of 13 amino acids. V lost 6 bases, J lost 4 bases, and 12 bases lay in between. Germline values: CDR1 WSHSY, CDR2 SAAADI. The CDR3 region has the DNA TGCGCCAGCAGCCTCAGGATCGGCACTGAAGCTTTCTTT. Amino acids: CASSLRIGTEAFF.

The CDR3 bases are TGTGCCAGCTCACTGACCGGGACAGGGGGCAACTATGGCTACACCTTC. This codes for CASSLTGTGGNYGYTF. This rearrangement joins TRBV18 to TRBJ1-2; 12 nucleotides agree with TRBD1. The length of the CDR3 is 16 residues. With 4 bases clipped from V and 2 bases from J, the junction kept 5 bases outside the gene matches. Germline CDR1 reads KGHSH; CDR2 reads LQKENI.

The chain couples TRBV3-1 (or the pseudogene TRBV3-2) to TRBJ1-4; TRBD1 matches 7 bases. The CDR3 runs to 14 residues. Germline CDR1 reads LGHDT; CDR2 reads YNNKEL (reference sequence). V trimming: 4 bases; J trimming: 3 bases; junction bases outside the gene matches: 2. CDR3 bases: TGTGCCAGCAGCCTGGGACAGTCTAATGAAAAACTGTTTTTT. Translation gives CASSLGQSNEKLFF.

The chain is built from TRBV2 and TRBJ2-7; D is unclear. The germline CDR1 and CDR2 sequences are SNHLY and FYNNEI. The CDR3 runs to 13 residues. V lost 6 bases to trimming and J lost 2 bases, with 11 bases between them. The CDR3 DNA sequence: TGTGCCAGCAGCCAGGTCCAGGCCTACGAGCAGTACTTC. This translates into CASSQVQAYEQYF.

The chain is built from TRBV3-1 (or the pseudogene TRBV3-2) and TRBJ1-2; no clear D. This CDR3 has 13 amino acids. Germline V gene sequence: CDR1 LGHDT, CDR2 YNNKEL (reference sequence). The V gene lost 0 bases and the J gene lost 4 bases, with 6 bases spanning the gap. CDR3 nucleotide sequence: TGTGCCAGCAGCCAAGATGGTGGCTATGGCTACACCTTC. Protein sequence: CASSQDGGYGYTF.

Regarding this clone: The sample holds other DNA sequences that translate to the same CDR3. The chain is built from TRBV2 and TRBJ1-5; no clear D. Germline V gene data show CDR1 as SNHLY and CDR2 as FYNNEI. V was trimmed by 6 bases and J by 4 bases, leaving 10 bases between them. The CDR3 has 13 amino acids. CDR3 residues: CASRRVGNQPQHF. CDR3 nucleotide sequence: TGTGCCAGCAGGAGGGTTGGAAATCAGCCCCAGCATTTT.

The chain links TRBV5-6 to TRBJ2-7, with a tentative D call TRBD2 (6 bases). The length of the CDR3 is 13 residues. V gave up 4 bases and J gave up 5 bases, with 13 bases separating them. Germline assignment: CDR1 SGHDT and CDR2 YYEEEE. The CDR3 DNA reads as TGTGCCAGCAGCCTGGGATGGAGGGACGAGCAGTACTTC. Translated: CASSLGWRDEQYF.

The rearrangement links TRBV6-5 to TRBJ1-6; D is unclear. CDR1 and CDR2 (germline): MNHEY, SVGAGI. The CDR3 has 15 residues. V lost 0 bases to trimming and J lost 7 bases, with 10 bases between them. CDR3 sequence: CASSYSRMANSPLHF. CDR3 nucleotides: TGTGCCAGCAGTTACTCGAGGATGGCGAATTCACCCCTCCACTTT.

The J gene is TRBJ2-3, the V gene TRBV7-9, with 7 positions matching TRBD2. The V gene's germline CDR1 is SEHNR and CDR2 FQNEAQ (reference sequence). V lost 1 base, J lost 2 bases, and 9 bases stayed unmatched. The CDR3 covers 17 residues. CDR3 nucleotides: TGTGCCAGCAGCTTAGGCTCGGGGGGTCCCCTCACAGATACGCAGTATTTT. It encodes CASSLGSGGPLTDTQYF.

As to this clone: This sample includes further DNA sequences coding for the same CDR3. This chain links TRBV7-9 with TRBJ1-1, with TRBD1 as a possible D gene (5 bases). Trimming removed 2 bases from V and 1 base from J, with 5 bases in between. This CDR3 comprises 13 residues. Germline V CDR1 and CDR2: SEHNR, FQNEAQ (reference sequence). The CDR3 DNA reads TGTGCCAGCAGCTTAAGGGGGAACACTGAAGCTTTCTTT. Its translation is CASSLRGNTEAFF. The whole variable domain, filled in from reference TRBV7-9 and TRBJ1-1, reads DTGVSQNPRHKITKRGQNVTFRCDPISEHNRLYWYRQTLGQGPEFLTYFQNEAQLEKSRLLSDRFSAERPKGSFSTLEIQRTEQGDSAMYLCASSLRGNTEAFFGQGTRLTVV.

In this sample, this clone turned up a few times. V usage is TRBV7-9 and J usage is TRBJ1-1; TRBD1 agrees at 10 bases. The CDR3 contains 15 residues. Germline values: CDR1 SEHNR, CDR2 FQNEAQ (reference sequence). The junction had 4 bases not matched to a gene; V was cut back by 1 base and J by 5 bases. The CDR3 spells CASSLGGDRGTEAFF. In DNA form, the CDR3 reads TGTGCCAGCAGCTTAGGCGGGGACAGGGGAACTGAAGCTTTCTTT.